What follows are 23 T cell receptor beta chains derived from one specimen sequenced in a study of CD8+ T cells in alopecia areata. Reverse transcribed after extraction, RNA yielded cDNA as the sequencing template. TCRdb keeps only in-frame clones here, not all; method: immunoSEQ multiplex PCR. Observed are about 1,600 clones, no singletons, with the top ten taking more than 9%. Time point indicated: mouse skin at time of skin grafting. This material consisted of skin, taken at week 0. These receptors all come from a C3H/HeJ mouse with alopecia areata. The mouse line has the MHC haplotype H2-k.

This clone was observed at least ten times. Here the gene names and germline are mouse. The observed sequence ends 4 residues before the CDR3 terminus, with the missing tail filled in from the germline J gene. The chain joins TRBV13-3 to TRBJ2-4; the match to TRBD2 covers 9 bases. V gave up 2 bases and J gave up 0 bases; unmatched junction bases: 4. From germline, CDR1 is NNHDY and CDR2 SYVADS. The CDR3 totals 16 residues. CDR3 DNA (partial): TGTGCCAGCAGTGAAGACTGGGGGTCTAGTCAAAAC. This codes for CASSEDWGSSQN. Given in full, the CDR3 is CASSEDWGSSQNTLYF.

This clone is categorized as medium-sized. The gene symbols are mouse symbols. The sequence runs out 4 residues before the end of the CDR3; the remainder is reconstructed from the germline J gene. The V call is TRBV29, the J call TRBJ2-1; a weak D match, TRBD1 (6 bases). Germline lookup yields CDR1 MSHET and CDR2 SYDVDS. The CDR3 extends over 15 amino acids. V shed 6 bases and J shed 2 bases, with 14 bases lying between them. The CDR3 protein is CASRRAGDDYAEQFF. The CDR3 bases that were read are TGTGCTAGCAGGAGAGCAGGGGACGACTATGCT.

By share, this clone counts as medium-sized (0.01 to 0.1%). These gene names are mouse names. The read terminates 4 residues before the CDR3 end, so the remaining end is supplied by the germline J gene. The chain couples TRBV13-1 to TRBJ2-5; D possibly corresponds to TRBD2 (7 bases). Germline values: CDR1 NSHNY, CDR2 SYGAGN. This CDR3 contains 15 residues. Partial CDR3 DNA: TGTGCCAGCAGTGATGCAAGGGGGGGAGGAGAC. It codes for CASSDARGGGD. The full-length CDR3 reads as CASSDARGGGDTQYF.

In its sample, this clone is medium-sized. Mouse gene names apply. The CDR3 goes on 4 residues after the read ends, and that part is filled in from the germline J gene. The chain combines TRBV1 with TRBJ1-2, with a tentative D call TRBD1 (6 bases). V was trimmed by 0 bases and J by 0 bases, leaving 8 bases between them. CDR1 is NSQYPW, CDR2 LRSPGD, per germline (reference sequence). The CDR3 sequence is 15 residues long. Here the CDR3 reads CTCSADRGSNSDYTF. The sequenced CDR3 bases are TGCACCTGCAGTGCAGACAGGGGATCAAACTCC. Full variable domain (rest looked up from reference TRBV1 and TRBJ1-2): VTLLEQNPRWRLVPRGQAVNLRCILKNSQYPWMSWYQQDLQKQLQWLFTLRSPGDKEVKSLPGADYLATRVTDTELRLQVANMSQGRTLYCTCSADRGSNSDYTFGSGTRLLVI.

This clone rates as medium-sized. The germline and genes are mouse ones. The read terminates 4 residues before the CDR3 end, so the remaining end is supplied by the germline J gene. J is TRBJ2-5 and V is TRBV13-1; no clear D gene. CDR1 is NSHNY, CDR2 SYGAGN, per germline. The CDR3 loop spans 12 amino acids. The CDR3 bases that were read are TGTGCCAGCAGTGATGAACAGGAC. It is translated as CASSDEQD. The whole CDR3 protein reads CASSDEQDTQYF.

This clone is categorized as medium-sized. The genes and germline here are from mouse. The sequenced part of the CDR3 DNA is TGTGCAAGCAGCTTACAGGGGGCCTCC. This gives the protein CASSLQGAS. The whole CDR3 region reads CASSLQGASDYTF. This rearrangement joins TRBV16 to TRBJ1-2, with 8 bases identical to TRBD1. The CDR3 end falls 4 residues outside the read, so it is completed with the germline J gene. J lost 4 bases, V lost 2 bases, and 0 bases had no gene match. There are 13 residues in the CDR3. Germline V gives CDR1 SGHSA, CDR2 FRNQAP.

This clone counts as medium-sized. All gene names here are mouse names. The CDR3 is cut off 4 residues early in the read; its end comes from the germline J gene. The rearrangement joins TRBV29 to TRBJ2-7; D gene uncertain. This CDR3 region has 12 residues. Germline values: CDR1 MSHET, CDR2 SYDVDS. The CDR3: CASSLLQYEQYF. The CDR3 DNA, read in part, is TGTGCTAGCAGTTTATTACAGTAT. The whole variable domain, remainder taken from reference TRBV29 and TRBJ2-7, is DMKVTQMPRYLIKRMGENVLLECGQDMSHETMYWYRQDPGLGLQLIYISYDVDSNSEGDIPKGYRVSRKKREHFSLILDSAKTNQTSVYFCASSLLQYEQYFGPGTRLTVL.

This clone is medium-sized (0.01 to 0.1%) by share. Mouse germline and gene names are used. CDR3: CASGTGQSYAEQFF. The DNA read from the CDR3 is TGTGCCAGCGGTACGGGACAATCCTATGCT. The chain joins TRBV13-2 to TRBJ2-1; perhaps TRBD1 as D (6 bases). Coverage ceases 4 residues before the CDR3 finishes, and the germline J gene fills in the end. This CDR3 spans 14 amino acids. V shed 4 bases and J shed 3 bases, with 11 bases lying between them. Germline loops: CDR1 NNHNN, CDR2 SYGAGS (reference sequence).

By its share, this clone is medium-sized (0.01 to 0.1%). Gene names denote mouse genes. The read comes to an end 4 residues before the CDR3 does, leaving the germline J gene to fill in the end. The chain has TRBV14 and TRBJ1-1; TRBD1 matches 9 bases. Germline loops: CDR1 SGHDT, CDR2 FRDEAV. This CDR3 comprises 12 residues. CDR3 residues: CASSLGQGEVFF. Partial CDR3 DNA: TGTGCCAGCAGTTTGGGACAGGGA.

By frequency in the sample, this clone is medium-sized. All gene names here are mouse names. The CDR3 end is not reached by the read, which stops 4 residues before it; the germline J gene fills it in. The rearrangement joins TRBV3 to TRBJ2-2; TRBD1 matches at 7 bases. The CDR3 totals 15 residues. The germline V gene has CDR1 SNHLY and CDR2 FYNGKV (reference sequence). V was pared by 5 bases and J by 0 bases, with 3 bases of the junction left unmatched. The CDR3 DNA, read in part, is TGTGCCAGCAGCCCCGGGACAGCAAACACCGGG. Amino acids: CASSPGTANTG. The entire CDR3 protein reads CASSPGTANTGQLYF.

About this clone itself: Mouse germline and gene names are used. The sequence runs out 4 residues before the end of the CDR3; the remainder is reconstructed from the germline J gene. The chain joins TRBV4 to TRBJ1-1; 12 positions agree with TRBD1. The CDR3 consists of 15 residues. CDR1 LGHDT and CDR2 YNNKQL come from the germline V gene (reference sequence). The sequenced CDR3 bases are TGTGCCAGCAGCGTCCGGGACAGGGGGCTTACA. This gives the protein CASSVRDRGLT. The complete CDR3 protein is CASSVRDRGLTEVFF.

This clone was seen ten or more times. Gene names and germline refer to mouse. The CDR3 sequence: CASSERGRQNTLYF. The covered CDR3 bases are TGTGCCAGCAGTGAGAGGGGGCGTCAAAAC. J is TRBJ2-4 and V is TRBV13-3, with TRBD1 as a possible D gene (7 bases). The CDR3 end lies 4 residues beyond the end of the read and is filled in from the germline J gene. Germline V gene lookup returns CDR1 NNHDY and CDR2 SYVADS. Trimming took off 2 bases at V and 1 base at J, with 8 bases between the two ends. CDR3 length: 14 amino acids.

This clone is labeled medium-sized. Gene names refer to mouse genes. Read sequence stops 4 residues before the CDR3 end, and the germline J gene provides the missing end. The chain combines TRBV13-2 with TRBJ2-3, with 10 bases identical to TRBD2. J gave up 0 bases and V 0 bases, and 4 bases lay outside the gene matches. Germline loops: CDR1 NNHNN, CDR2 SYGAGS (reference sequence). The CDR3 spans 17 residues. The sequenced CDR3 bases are TGTGCCAGCGGTGATGCTAGGACTGGGGGTAGTGCAGAA. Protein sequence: CASGDARTGGSAE. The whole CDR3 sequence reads CASGDARTGGSAETLYF.

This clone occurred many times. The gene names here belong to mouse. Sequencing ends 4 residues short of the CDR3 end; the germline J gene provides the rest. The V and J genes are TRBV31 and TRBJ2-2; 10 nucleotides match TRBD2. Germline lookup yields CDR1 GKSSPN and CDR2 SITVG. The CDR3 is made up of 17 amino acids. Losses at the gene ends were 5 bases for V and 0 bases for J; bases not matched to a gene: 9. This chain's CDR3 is CAWGPFTGGANTGQLYF. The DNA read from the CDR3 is TGTGCCTGGGGTCCGTTTACTGGGGGGGCAAACACCGGG.

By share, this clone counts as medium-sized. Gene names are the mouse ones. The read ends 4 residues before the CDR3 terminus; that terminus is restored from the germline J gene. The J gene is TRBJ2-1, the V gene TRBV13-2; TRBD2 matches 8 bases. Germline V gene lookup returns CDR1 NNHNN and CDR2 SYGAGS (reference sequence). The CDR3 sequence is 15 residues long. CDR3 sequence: CASGEGILGASEQFF. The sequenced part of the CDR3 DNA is TGTGCCAGCGGTGAGGGGATACTGGGGGCTTCT.

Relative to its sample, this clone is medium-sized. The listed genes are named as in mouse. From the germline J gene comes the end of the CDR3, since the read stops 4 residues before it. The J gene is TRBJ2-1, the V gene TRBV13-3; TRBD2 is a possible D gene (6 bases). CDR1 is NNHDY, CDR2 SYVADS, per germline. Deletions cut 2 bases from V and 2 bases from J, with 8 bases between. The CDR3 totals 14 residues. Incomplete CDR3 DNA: TGTGCCAGCAGTGAGGGACTTCACTATGCT. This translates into CASSEGLHYA. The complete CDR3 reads CASSEGLHYAEQFF.

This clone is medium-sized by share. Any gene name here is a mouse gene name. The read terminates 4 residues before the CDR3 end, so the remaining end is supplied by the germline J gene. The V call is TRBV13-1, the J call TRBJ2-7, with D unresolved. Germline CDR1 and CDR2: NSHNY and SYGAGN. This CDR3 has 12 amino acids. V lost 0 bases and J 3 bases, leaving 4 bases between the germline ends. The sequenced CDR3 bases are TGTGCCAGCAGTGATGACAGCTAT. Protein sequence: CASSDDSY. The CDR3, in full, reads CASSDDSYEQYF.

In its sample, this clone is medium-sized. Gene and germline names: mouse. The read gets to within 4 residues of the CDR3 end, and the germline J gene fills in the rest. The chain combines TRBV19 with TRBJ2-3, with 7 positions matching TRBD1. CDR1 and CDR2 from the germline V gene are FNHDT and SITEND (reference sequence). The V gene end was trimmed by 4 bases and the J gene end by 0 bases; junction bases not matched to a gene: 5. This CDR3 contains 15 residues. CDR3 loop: CASSLDRESAETLYF. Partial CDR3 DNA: TGTGCCAGCAGTCTCGACAGGGAAAGTGCAGAA.

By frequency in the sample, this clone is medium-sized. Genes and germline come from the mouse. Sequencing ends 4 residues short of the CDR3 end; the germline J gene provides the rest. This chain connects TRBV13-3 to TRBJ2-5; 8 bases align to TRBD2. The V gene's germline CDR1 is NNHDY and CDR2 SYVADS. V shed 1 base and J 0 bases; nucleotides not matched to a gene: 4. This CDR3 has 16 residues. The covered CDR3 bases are TGTGCCAGCAGTGATATTCTGGGGGGTAACCAAGAC. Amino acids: CASSDILGGNQD. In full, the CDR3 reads CASSDILGGNQDTQYF.

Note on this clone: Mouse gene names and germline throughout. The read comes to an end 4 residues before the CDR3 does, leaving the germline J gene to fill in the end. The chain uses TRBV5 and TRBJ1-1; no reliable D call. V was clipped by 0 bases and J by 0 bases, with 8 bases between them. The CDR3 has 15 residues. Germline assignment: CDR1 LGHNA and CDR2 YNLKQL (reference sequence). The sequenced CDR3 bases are TGTGCCAGCAGCCAAGAGGCAGGCCCAAACACA. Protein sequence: CASSQEAGPNT. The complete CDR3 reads CASSQEAGPNTEVFF.

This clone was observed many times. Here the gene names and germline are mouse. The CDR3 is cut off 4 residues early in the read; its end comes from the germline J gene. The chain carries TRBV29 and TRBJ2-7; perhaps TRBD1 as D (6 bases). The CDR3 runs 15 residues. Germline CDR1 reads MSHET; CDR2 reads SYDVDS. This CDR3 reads CASSLSLTGKDEQYF. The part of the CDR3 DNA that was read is TGTGCTAGCAGTTTATCTCTTACAGGGAAGGAT.

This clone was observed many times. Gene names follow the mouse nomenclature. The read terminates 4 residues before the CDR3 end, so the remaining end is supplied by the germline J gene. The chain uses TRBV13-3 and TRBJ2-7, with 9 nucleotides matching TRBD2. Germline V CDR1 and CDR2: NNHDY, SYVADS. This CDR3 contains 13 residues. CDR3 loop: CASSPDWGYEQYF. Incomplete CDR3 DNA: TGTGCCAGCAGTCCTGACTGGGGGTAT.

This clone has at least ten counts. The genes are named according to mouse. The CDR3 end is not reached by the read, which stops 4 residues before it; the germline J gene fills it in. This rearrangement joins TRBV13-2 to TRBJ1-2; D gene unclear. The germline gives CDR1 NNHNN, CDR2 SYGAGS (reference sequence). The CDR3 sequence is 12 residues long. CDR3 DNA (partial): TGTGCCAGCGGTGACAGAGGGTCC. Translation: CASGDRGS. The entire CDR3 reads CASGDRGSDYTF.